This TCR beta chain emerged from a study of read filtering for tumor transcriptome and immune sequencing. In the study overall: Patients were 17 male and some 15 female, mean age around 67 years, range about 47 to 85. Whole-transcriptome libraries were prepared after DNase treatment. Per sample, TCR-region reads ranged about 4.05 to 11 million by IR-seq, roughly 75 to 1273 by RNA-seq.

Trimming stripped 8 bases from V and 0 bases from J, with 7 bases between. The CDR3 sequence is 12 residues long. CDR1 MNHNS and CDR2 SASEGT come from the germline V gene. Notes on the study in general: Correlation between methods rose after single-read clonotypes were removed.

The library was built from 400 ng RNA with molecular barcoded adaptors for alpha/delta and beta/gamma chains. TCRdb recomputed calls from the reads with MiXCR, one row per CDR3 protein. This table holds about 58,000 distinct CDR3 sequences, roughly an eighth found once. This clonotype was recorded at least ten times. Its matching antigen is unknown. Sequenced input: a population of CD138-negative cells sorted from bone marrow. The receptor comes from a donor at least 40 years old with multiple myeloma. V is TRBV6-1 and J is TRBJ1-1; no clear D gene. The CDR3 loop is CASSRVNTEAFF. CDR3 sequence (DNA): TGTGCCAGCTCGCGAGTGAACACTGAAGCTTTCTTT.